A single sample gave rise to the 13 T cell receptor beta chains below, sequenced in a study of blood T cell repertoires in COVID-19. Sequencing used immunoSEQ multiplex PCR; TCRdb keeps in-frame clones, though not all of them. The repertoire has around 200,000 clones, roughly 86% of them found once; the top ten carry 2.5% to 3.5%. The material sequenced was peripheral blood. These receptors were collected from a man aged 40-49 years with active or convalescent COVID-19.

V and J are TRBV7-8 and TRBJ2-3; a possible D gene is TRBD2 (6 bases). This CDR3 has 14 amino acids. Germline-derived CDR1 and CDR2 are SGHVS and FQNEAQ. Trimming removed 5 bases at V and 4 bases at J, with 13 bases between. CDR3 sequence: CASSPRGSADTQYF. CDR3 DNA: TGTGCCAGCAGCCCCCGGGGGTCGGCAGATACGCAGTATTTT.

V usage is TRBV7-2 and J usage is TRBJ1-1, with D uncertain. The V gene's germline CDR1 is SGHTA and CDR2 FQGNSA. V was shortened by 0 bases and J by 1 base, with 6 bases between the two germline ends. The CDR3 runs to 14 residues. The CDR3 DNA reads TGTGCCAGCAGCTTAGCGGGAGGGAACACTGAAGCTTTCTTT. This codes for CASSLAGGNTEAFF.

The CDR3 coding sequence is TGTGCCAGCGGACAGGGAGGCGCGAATTCACCCCTCCACTTT. This codes for CASGQGGANSPLHF. The rearrangement links TRBV2 to TRBJ1-6; 8 positions match TRBD1. This CDR3 contains 14 residues. The junction had 7 bases not matched to a gene; V was cut back by 8 bases and J by 7 bases. The germline gives CDR1 SNHLY, CDR2 FYNNEI.

V and J are TRBV5-4 and TRBJ2-2; 8 bases align to TRBD2. The CDR3 runs 16 residues. Trimming cost V 2 bases and J 6 bases; bases outside gene matches: 9. Per germline, CDR1 SGHNT and CDR2 YYREEE (reference sequence). CDR3 amino acids: CASSFSPLAGSGELFF. The CDR3 DNA follows: TGTGCCAGCAGCTTCTCCCCTCTAGCGGGTTCCGGGGAGCTGTTTTTT.

The chain is built from TRBV5-4 and TRBJ1-5; 7 bases line up with TRBD1. Germline V lookup: CDR1 SGHNT, CDR2 YYREEE (reference sequence). V lost 4 bases, J lost 6 bases, and 4 bases stayed unmatched. The CDR3 spans 13 residues. DNA for the CDR3: TGTGCCAGCAGCACCAGGGGGAGTCAGCCCCAGCATTTT. It yields the protein CASSTRGSQPQHF.

J is TRBJ1-4 and V is TRBV3-1 (or the pseudogene TRBV3-2); D not certain. The V and J ends lost 3 bases and 6 bases respectively, with 11 bases between them. The CDR3 has 14 residues. Germline V gene data show CDR1 as LGHDT and CDR2 as YNNKEL (reference sequence). The CDR3 bases are TGTGCCAGCAGCCAGTTTGGCCAGGATGAAAAACTGTTTTTT. Its translation is CASSQFGQDEKLFF.

This clone was recorded a few times. The rearrangement joins TRBV11-2 to TRBJ2-5; 8 bases map to TRBD2. V lost 7 bases to trimming and J lost 5 bases; unmatched junction nucleotides: 18. The length of the CDR3 is 17 residues. The germline CDR1 and CDR2 sequences are SGHAT and FQNNGV. As DNA, the CDR3 is TGTGCCAGCACCACGGAAACCGGGACTAGGGGAAAGGAGACCCAGTACTTC. Translating gives CASTTETGTRGKETQYF. Based on the CDR3 plus reference TRBV11-2 and TRBJ2-5, the full variable domain is EAGVAQSPRYKIIEKRQSVAFWCNPISGHATLYWYQQILGQGPKLLIQFQNNGVVDDSQLPKDRFSAERLKGVDSTLKIQPAKLEDSAVYLCASTTETGTRGKETQYFGPGTRLLVL.

The CDR3 protein is CASSATGSFYEQYF. DNA of the CDR3: TGTGCCAGCAGTGCAACGGGGAGTTTCTACGAGCAGTACTTC. The V and J genes are TRBV2 and TRBJ2-7; a weak D match, TRBD2 (5 bases). CDR1 and CDR2 from the germline V gene are SNHLY and FYNNEI. With 4 bases removed from V and 3 bases from J, the gap between germline ends came to 13 bases. The CDR3 runs to 14 residues.

The chain has TRBV7-4 and TRBJ2-3, with 8 bases lining up with TRBD1. The CDR3 has 16 amino acids. Trimming took 3 bases from V and 0 from J; bases not matched to a gene: 5. Germline V gene lookup returns CDR1 SGHVT and CDR2 SQSDAQ. The CDR3: CASSFADRASTDTQYF. The CDR3 region has the DNA TGTGCCAGCAGCTTCGCGGACAGGGCTAGCACAGATACGCAGTATTTT.

The chain is built from TRBV28 and TRBJ1-1; TRBD1 matches at 7 bases. The length of the CDR3 is 14 residues. Per germline, CDR1 MDHEN and CDR2 SYDVKM. J lost 3 bases, V lost 2 bases, and 3 bases had no gene match. CDR3 nucleotide sequence: TGTGCCAGCAGTTTACGGACAGGCTACACTGAAGCTTTCTTT. Its protein is CASSLRTGYTEAFF.

V is TRBV30 and J is TRBJ2-1; unclear D gene. V lost 3 bases to trimming and J lost 0 bases, with 9 bases between them. Per the germline V gene, CDR1 is GTSNPN and CDR2 is SVGIG (reference sequence). The CDR3 is 14 amino acids. CDR3 amino acids: CAWSLADSYNEQFF. Here the CDR3 DNA reads TGTGCCTGGAGCCTGGCGGACTCCTACAATGAGCAGTTCTTC.

V usage is TRBV7-3 and J usage is TRBJ2-1; 7 bases are a match to TRBD1. CDR3 length equals 15 residues. The ends lost 2 bases at V and 7 bases at J; junction bases unmatched: 8. The germline V gene encodes CDR1 SGHTA and CDR2 FQGTGA. CDR3 DNA: TGTGCCAGCAGCTTATTAGGGGGCAGGGGAAATGAGCAGTTCTTC. Protein product: CASSLLGGRGNEQFF.

V gene TRBV11-2 combines with J gene TRBJ1-2, with 11 bases that match TRBD1. Germline CDR1 is SGHAT and CDR2 is FQNNGV. This CDR3 is 15 amino acids long. Trimming took 4 bases from V and 4 from J; bases not matched to a gene: 5. The CDR3 sequence is CASSSDRGRGYGYTF. DNA for the CDR3: TGTGCCAGCAGCTCGGACAGGGGGCGGGGCTATGGCTACACCTTC.